Listed below are T cell receptor beta chains from one sample, sequenced in a study of cytomegalovirus exposure and HLA in healthy donors. This table comes from immunoSEQ multiplex PCR, and its TCRdb copy is limited to in-frame clones, with some not included. The table includes under 400,000 clones, 86% detected once. The sample was PBMCs. All receptors come from a woman between 18 and 29 years old in good health and CMV-seronegative. CDR3s leave out the opening cysteine and the closing phenylalanine or tryptophan. For some rows the clone size is stated as once, few or many, or as a class when expanded; others skip it.

ASTGTAEEGYT | TRBJ1-2 | few | TRBV5-1
ASRRAKQGNTEAF | TRBJ1-1 | NA | TRBV2
ASSYQLAGTGEQY | TRBJ2-7 | NA | TRBV6-6
ASSLVSAGVTDTQY | TRBJ2-3 | NA | TRBV7-9
ASSGPGQRVGYT | TRBJ1-2 | NA | TRBV25-1
ASSQGWDRGRNTEAF | TRBJ1-1 | NA | TRBV4-1
ASSWMTGGSREQY | TRBJ2-7 | NA | TRBV7-2
ASSLDYGGNQPQH | TRBJ1-5 | NA | TRBV11-2
ASSTDRDPFADTQY | TRBJ2-3 | NA | TRBV10-1
ASSSDRGNTEAF | TRBJ1-1 | NA | TRBV5-4
ASSSTGTGDDGYT | TRBJ1-2 | NA | TRBV5-4
ASSPHSGGGTDTQY | TRBJ2-3 | NA | TRBV9
ASSHTQGARYGYT | TRBJ1-2 | NA | TRBV27
AWSRRGRGADSNQPQH | TRBJ1-5 | NA | TRBV30
ASSVGGATGELF | TRBJ2-2 | NA | TRBV9
ASSPQVGKDTQY | TRBJ2-3 | once | TRBV18